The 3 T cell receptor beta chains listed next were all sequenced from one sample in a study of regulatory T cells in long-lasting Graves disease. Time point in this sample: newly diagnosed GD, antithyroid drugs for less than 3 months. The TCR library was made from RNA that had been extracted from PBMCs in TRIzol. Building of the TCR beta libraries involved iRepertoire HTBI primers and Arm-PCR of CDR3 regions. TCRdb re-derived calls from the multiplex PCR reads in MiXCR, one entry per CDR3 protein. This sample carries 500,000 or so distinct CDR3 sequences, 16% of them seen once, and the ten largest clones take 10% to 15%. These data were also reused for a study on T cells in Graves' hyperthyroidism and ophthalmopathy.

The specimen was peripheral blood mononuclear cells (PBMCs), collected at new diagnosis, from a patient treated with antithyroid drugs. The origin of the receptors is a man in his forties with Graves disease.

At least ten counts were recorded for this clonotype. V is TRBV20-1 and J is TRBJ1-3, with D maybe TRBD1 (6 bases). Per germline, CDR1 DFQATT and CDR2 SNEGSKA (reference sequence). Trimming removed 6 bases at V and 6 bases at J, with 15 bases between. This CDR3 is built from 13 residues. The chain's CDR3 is CSARTDKKNTIYF. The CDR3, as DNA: TGCAGTGCGAGGACAGACAAAAAAAACACCATATATTTT.

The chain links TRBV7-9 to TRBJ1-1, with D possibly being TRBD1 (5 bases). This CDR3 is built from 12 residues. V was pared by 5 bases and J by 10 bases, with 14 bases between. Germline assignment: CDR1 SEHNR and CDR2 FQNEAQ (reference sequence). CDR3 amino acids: CASSRGDFGAFF. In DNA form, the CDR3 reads TGTGCCAGCAGCCGGGGGGACTTTGGAGCTTTCTTT.

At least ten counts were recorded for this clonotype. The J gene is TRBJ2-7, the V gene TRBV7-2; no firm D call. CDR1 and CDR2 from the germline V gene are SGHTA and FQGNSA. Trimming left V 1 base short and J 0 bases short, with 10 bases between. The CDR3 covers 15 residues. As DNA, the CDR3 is TGTGCCAGCAGCTTAGGCGGTCCTAGCTCCTACGAGCAGTACTTC. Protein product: CASSLGGPSSYEQYF.